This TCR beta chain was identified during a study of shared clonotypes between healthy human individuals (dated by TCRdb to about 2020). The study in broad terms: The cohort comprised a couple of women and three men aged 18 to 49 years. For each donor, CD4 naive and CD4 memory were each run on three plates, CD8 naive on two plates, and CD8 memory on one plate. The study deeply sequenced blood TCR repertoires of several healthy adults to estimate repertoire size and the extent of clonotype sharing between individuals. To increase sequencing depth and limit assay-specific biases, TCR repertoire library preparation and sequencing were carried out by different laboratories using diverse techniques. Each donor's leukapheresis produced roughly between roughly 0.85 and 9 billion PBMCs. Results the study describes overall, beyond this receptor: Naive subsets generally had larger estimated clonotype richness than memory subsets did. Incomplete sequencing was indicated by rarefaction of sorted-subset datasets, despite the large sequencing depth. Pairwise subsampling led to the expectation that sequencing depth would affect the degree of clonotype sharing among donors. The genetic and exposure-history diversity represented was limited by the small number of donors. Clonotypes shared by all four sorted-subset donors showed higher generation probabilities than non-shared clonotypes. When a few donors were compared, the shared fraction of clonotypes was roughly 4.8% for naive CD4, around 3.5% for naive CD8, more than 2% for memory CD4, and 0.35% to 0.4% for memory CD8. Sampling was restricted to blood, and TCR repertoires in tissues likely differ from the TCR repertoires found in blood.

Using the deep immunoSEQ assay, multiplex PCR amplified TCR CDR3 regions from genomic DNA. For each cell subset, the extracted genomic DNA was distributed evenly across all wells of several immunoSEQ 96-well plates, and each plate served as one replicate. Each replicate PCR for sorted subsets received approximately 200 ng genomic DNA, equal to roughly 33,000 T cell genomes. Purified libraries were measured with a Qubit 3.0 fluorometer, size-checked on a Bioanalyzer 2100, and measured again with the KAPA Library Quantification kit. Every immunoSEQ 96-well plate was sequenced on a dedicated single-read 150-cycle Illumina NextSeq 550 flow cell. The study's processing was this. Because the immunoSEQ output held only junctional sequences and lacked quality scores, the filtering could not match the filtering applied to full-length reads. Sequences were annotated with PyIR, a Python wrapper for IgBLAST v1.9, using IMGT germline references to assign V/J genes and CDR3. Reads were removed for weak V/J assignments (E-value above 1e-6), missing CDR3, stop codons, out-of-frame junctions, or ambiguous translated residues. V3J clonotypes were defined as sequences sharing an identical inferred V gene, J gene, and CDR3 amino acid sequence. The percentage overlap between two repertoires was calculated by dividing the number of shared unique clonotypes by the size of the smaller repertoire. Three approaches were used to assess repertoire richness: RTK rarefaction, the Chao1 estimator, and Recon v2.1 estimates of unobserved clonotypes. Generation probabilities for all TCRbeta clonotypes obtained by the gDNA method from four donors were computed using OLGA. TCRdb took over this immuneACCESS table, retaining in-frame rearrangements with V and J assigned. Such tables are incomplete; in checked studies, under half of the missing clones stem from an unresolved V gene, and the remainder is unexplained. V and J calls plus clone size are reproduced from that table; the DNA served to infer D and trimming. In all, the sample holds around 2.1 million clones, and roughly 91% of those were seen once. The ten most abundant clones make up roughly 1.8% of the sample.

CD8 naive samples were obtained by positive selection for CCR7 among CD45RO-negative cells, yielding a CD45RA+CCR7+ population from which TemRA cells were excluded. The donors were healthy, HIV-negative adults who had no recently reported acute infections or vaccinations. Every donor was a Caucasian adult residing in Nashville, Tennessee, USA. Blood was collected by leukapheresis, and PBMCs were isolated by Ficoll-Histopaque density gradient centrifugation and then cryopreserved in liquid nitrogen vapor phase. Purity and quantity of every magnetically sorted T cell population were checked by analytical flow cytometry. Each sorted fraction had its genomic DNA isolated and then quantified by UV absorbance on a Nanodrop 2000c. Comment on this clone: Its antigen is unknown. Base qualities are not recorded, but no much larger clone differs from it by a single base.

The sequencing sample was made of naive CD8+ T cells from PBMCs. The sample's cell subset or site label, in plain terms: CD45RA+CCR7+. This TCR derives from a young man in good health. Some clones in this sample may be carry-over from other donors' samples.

The CDR3 region: CASSLWQGSYTQYF. The DNA sequence follows: TGTGCCAGCAGTTTATGGCAAGGGAGCTATACGCAGTATTTT. The chain couples TRBV27 to TRBJ2-3; TRBD2 could be the D gene, as 5 bases match. The germline V gene (reference sequence) provides CDR1 MNHEY and CDR2 SMNVEV. Including the terminal cysteine and phenylalanine, the CDR3 comprises 14 residues. Only the CDR3 DNA stays, 42 bases, in frame from base 1. V gives up 1 base and J gives up 7 bases, and the segment between their germline ends measures 12 bases.